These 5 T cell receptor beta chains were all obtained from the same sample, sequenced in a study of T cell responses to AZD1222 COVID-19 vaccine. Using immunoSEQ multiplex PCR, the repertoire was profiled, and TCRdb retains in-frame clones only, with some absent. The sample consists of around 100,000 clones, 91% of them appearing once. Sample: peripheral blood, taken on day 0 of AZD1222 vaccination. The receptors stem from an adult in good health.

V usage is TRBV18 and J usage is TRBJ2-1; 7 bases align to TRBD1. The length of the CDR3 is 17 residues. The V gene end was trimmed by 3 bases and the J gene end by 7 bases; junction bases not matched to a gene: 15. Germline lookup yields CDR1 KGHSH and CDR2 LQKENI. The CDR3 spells CASSPPIEAGGRNEQFF. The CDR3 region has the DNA TGTGCCAGCTCACCCCCGATTGAAGCAGGGGGTAGGAATGAGCAGTTCTTC.

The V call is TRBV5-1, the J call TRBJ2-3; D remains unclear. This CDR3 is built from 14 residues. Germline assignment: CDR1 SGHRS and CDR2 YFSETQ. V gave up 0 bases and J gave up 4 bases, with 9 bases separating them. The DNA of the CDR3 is TGCGCCAGCAGCTTGGCCCGACCGGCAGATACGCAGTATTTT. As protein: CASSLARPADTQYF.

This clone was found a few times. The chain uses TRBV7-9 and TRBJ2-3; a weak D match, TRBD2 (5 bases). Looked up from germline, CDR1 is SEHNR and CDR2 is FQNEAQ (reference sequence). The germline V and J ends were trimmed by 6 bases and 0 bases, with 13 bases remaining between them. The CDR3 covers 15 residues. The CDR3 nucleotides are TGTGCCAGCAGTCTGGGAGATGGGAGCACAGATACGCAGTATTTT. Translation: CASSLGDGSTDTQYF.

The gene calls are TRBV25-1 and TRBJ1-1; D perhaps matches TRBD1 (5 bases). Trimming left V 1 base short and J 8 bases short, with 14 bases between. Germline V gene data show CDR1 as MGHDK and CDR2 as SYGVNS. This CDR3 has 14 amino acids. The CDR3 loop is CASSESGAGEEAFF. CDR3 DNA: TGTGCCAGCAGTGAATCCGGGGCGGGGGAAGAAGCTTTCTTT.

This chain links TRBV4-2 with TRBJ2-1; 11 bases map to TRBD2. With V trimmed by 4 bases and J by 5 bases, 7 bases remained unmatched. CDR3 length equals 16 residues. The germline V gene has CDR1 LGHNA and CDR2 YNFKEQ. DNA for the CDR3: TGTGCCAGCAGCCTCCAGCCGGGACTAGCGGACAATGAGCAGTTCTTC. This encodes CASSLQPGLADNEQFF.